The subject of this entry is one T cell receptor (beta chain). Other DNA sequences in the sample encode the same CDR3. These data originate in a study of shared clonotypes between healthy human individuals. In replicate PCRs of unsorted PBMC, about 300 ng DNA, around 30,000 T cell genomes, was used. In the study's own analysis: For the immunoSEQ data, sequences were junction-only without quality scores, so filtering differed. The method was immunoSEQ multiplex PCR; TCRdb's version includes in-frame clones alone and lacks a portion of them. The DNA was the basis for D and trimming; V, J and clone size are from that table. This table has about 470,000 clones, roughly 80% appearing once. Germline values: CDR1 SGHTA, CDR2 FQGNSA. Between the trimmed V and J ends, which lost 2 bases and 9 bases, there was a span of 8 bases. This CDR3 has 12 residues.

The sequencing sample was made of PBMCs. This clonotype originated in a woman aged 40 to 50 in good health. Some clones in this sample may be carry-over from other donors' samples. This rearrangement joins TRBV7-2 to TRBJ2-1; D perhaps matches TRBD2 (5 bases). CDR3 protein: CASSLSGSEQFF. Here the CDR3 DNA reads TGTGCCAGCAGCTTAAGCGGAAGTGAGCAGTTCTTC.